Listed here is a single TCR beta chain. This sample was taken from a study of response to subunit inactivated influenza vaccine. Via MiXCR, TCRdb re-called the RT-PCR reads, giving one row per CDR3 protein. The sample shows under 200,000 distinct CDR3 sequences, 9.5% to 15% of them seen only once. These same records also appear under a second study, on T cells expressing NK-cell markers. That paper states: The TCR beta cDNA came from 5'RACE template switching with UMIs. Each TCR beta repertoire originated in sorted T cells that were CD3+CD56+NKG2C+, CD3+CD56+NKG2C- or CD3+CD56-NKG2C+. Several experiments employed an anti-gamma-delta TCR antibody to confine sorting to alpha-beta TCR T cells. Roughly 6 donors showed dominant NKG2C+ clonotypes comprising about 1.0-8% of their CD8+ T cells.

The starting material was CD8+ T cells sorted from PBMCs, obtained 11 to 12 days after vaccination. The receptor was derived from a man in his forties or fifties who received an inactivated influenza vaccine.

The CDR3 here is CASSLKGPGELFF. The CDR3 DNA reads TGTGCCAGCAGCTTAAAAGGCCCCGGGGAGCTGTTTTTT. This chain uses TRBV7-8 with TRBJ2-2; D call uncertain. Germline CDR1 and CDR2: SGHVS and FQNEAQ. The CDR3 runs to 13 residues. Trimming left V 2 bases short and J 6 bases short, with 7 bases between.